This entry features one TCR beta chain sequence. Its antigen is as yet unknown. This CDR3 contains 14 residues. From germline, CDR1 is MDHEN and CDR2 SYDVKM. The V and J ends lost 4 bases and 3 bases respectively, with 13 bases between them. The data were taken from a study of vaccination and CD4 T cells after COVID-19. The treatment: approximately nine-day PBMC culture with coronavirus spike peptide pools or control peptides (ViraFEST assay). Sequencing of the DNA from cultured CD4+ T cells was carried out with the Oncomine TCR Beta short-read assay. Via MiXCR, TCRdb re-called the PCR reads, giving one row per CDR3 protein. The table has approximately 17,000 distinct CDR3 sequences, 45% to 65% seen once; the top ten hold 15% to 20%.

The chain uses TRBV28 and TRBJ2-7; TRBD1 is a possible D gene (5 bases). Sample: CD4+ T cells from blood, cultured in vitro, taken before SARS-CoV-2 vaccination. This clonotype was sampled from a human donor who had recovered from COVID-19. The DNA of the CDR3 is TGTGCCAGCAGTTCGACAGCGACGGACTACGAGCAGTACTTC. Amino acid sequence: CASSSTATDYEQYF.